This is a list of T cell receptor beta chains from one sample in a study of low-dose radiotherapy and immunotherapy resistance in tumors. TCRdb used MiXCR to reprocess the reads, holding one entry per CDR3 protein. The repertoire holds some 100,000 distinct CDR3 sequences, 20% seen once, with around 13% in the top ten. The sample consisted of PBMCs, taken after low-dose radiotherapy plus immunotherapy. These receptors were taken from a female donor with ovarian cancer. CDR3s include the opening cysteine and the closing phenylalanine or tryptophan. D genes are given only for firm matches. Clone size is given for some rows only: seen once, a few or many times, or a class if the clone is expanded.

d_gene | abundance | j_gene | v_gene | CDR3aa | CDR3nt
NA | many | TRBJ2-5 | TRBV3-1 | CASSQGQAETQYF | TGTGCCAGCAGCCAAGGACAGGCCGAGACCCAGTACTTC
TRBD1 | many | TRBJ2-7 | TRBV25-1 | CASSNPGQSDKQYF | TGTGCCAGCAGTAACCCGGGACAGTCCGACAAGCAGTACTTC
NA | many | TRBJ2-1 | TRBV10-1 | CATRPGEQFF | TGCGCCACCCGGCCGGGTGAGCAGTTCTTC
TRBD2 | few | TRBJ2-1 | TRBV12-3/TRBV12-4 | CASSPLTSGGMGNEQFF | TGTGCCAGCAGCCCCCTGACGAGCGGGGGGATGGGGAATGAGCAGTTCTTC
NA | many | TRBJ2-4 | TRBV7-2 | CASSLAGKNIQYF | TGTGCCAGCAGCTTAGCGGGGAAAAACATTCAGTACTTC
TRBD1 | many | TRBJ1-6 | TRBV20-1 | CSAREAGGGYNSPLHF | TGCAGTGCTAGAGAGGCAGGGGGCGGATATAATTCACCCCTCCACTTT
NA | many | TRBJ1-3 | TRBV7-9 | CASSLMVAGNTIYF | TGTGCCAGCAGCTTGATGGTTGCCGGAAACACCATATATTTT
NA | NA | TRBJ1-2 | TRBV6-2/TRBV6-3 | CASRVLGNYGYTF | TGTGCCAGCAGGGTTCTAGGAAACTATGGCTACACCTTC
NA | many | TRBJ2-1 | TRBV6-2/TRBV6-3 | CASSRVAGSEQFF | TGTGCCAGCAGCCGCGTGGCGGGAAGTGAGCAGTTCTTC
NA | many | TRBJ2-2 | TRBV11-2 | CASSFRGGNTGELFF | TGTGCCAGCAGCTTTAGGGGGGGGAACACCGGGGAGCTGTTTTTT
NA | few | TRBJ1-5 | TRBV2 | CASGQGPTVPQHF | TGTGCCAGCGGGCAGGGGCCGACCGTGCCCCAGCATTTT
NA | many | TRBJ2-7 | TRBV7-6 | CASSLYRWNEQYF | TGTGCCAGCAGCTTATACCGGTGGAACGAGCAGTACTTC
TRBD1 | NA | TRBJ2-7 | TRBV11-2 | CASSTTLRGQSYEQYF | TGTGCCAGCAGCACCACACTCAGGGGGCAGTCCTACGAGCAGTACTTC
TRBD1 | many | TRBJ1-2 | TRBV12-3/TRBV12-4 | CASSTLGGTDYGYTF | TGTGCCAGCAGCACGTTAGGGGGGACAGACTATGGCTACACCTTC
TRBD1 | many | TRBJ2-6 | TRBV28 | CASRPTGGAGANVLTF | TGTGCCAGCAGGCCCACAGGGGGCGCTGGGGCCAACGTCCTGACTTTC
TRBD1 | NA | TRBJ2-7 | TRBV20-1 | CSARDFRQGESYEQYF | TGCAGTGCTAGAGATTTCAGACAGGGGGAGTCCTACGAGCAGTACTTC
NA | many | TRBJ2-5 | TRBV28 | CASSSRGGQETQYF | TGTGCCAGCAGTTCGAGGGGAGGCCAAGAGACCCAGTACTTC
TRBD1 | many | TRBJ1-4 | TRBV5-1 | CASSLRSADRVNEKLFF | TGCGCCAGCAGCTTGCGGTCGGCGGACAGGGTTAATGAAAAACTGTTTTTT
TRBD1 | many | TRBJ1-5 | TRBV9 | CASSVDQGVNQPQHF | TGTGCCAGCAGCGTAGACCAGGGGGTCAATCAGCCCCAGCATTTT
TRBD2 | many | TRBJ2-7 | TRBV20-1 | CSARAGLAVYEQYF | TGCAGTGCTAGAGCGGGACTAGCGGTTTACGAGCAGTACTTC
NA | many | TRBJ1-6 | TRBV28 | CASSPAAVWGSPLHF | TGTGCCAGCAGTCCCGCAGCCGTTTGGGGGTCACCCCTCCACTTT
NA | many | TRBJ1-1 | TRBV19 | CASSTPYTEAFF | TGTGCCAGTAGTACCCCGTACACTGAAGCTTTCTTT
TRBD1 | many | TRBJ1-1 | TRBV28 | CASSSGTALPNTEAFF | TGTGCCAGCAGTTCCGGGACAGCGCTTCCGAACACTGAAGCTTTCTTT
NA | many | TRBJ1-6 | TRBV7-8 | CASSTSGGTNSPLHF | TGTGCCAGCAGCACCTCGGGAGGTACGAATTCACCCCTCCACTTT
NA | many | TRBJ1-5 | TRBV2 | CASKVGNQPQHF | TGTGCCAGCAAGGTCGGGAATCAGCCCCAGCATTTT